This entry lists 25 T cell receptor beta chains sequenced from one sample in a study of T cells in Graves' hyperthyroidism and ophthalmopathy. Amplification yielded TCR beta CDR3 regions, with RNA transcripts as the source. Initially, a first-round RT-PCR of the TCR CDR3 employed the HTBI primer set. TCRdb re-called the multiplex PCR reads through MiXCR, storing one row per CDR3 protein. The sample contains over 500,000 distinct CDR3 sequences, approximately 17% of which appear only once. The specimen was blood. The receptors were sampled from a woman younger than 35 with Graves' ophthalmopathy.

This clonotype was detected ten times or more. The V gene is TRBV30, the J gene TRBJ1-1, with TRBD1 as a possible D gene (6 bases). This CDR3 has 14 residues. Germline CDR1 is GTSNPN and CDR2 is SVGIG (reference sequence). Trimming stripped 6 bases from V and 3 bases from J, with 17 bases between. The CDR3 nucleotides are TGTGCCTGCAGCACCCGGGACACTTACACTGAAGCTTTCTTT. Translated, it gives CACSTRDTYTEAFF.

The chain is built from TRBV6-2 or TRBV6-3 and TRBJ1-4; D not certain. Per the germline V gene, CDR1 is MNHEY and CDR2 is SVGEGT. The CDR3 is made up of 16 amino acids. V dropped 6 bases and J dropped 4 bases, with 18 bases sitting between them. Here the CDR3 reads CASRNLRRADNEKLFF. The CDR3 nucleotides read TGTGCCAGCAGGAACCTCAGGAGGGCGGATAATGAAAAACTGTTTTTT.

V is TRBV11-2 and J is TRBJ1-1, with 10 bases matching TRBD1. The CDR3 sequence is 15 residues long. V lost 5 bases and J lost 7; bases outside the gene matches: 10. The germline V gene has CDR1 SGHAT and CDR2 FQNNGV. The CDR3 region has the DNA TGTGCCAGCAGCCCCCAGACAGGGGGCGGGAGTGAAGCTTTCTTT. Encoded protein: CASSPQTGGGSEAFF.

V gene TRBV20-1 combines with J gene TRBJ2-7, with 12 bases lining up with TRBD2. Germline values: CDR1 DFQATT, CDR2 SNEGSKA (reference sequence). V lost 0 bases to trimming and J lost 4 bases; unmatched junction nucleotides: 7. This CDR3 comprises 16 residues. CDR3 amino acids: CSARDSTSGRTYEQYF. CDR3 bases: TGCAGTGCTAGAGATTCGACTAGCGGGAGAACTTACGAGCAGTACTTC.

Many counts were recorded for this clonotype. The chain uses TRBV7-2 and TRBJ2-7; the match to TRBD1 covers 9 bases. Germline CDR1 is SGHTA and CDR2 is FQGNSA. V lost 5 bases to trimming and J lost 4 bases; unmatched junction nucleotides: 6. The CDR3 consists of 14 residues. The chain's CDR3 is CASSPPTGGYEQYF. For the CDR3, the DNA is TGTGCCAGCAGCCCTCCGACAGGGGGATACGAGCAGTACTTC.

In this sample, this clonotype turned up many times. V is TRBV28 and J is TRBJ1-1; D is unclear. V was trimmed by 5 bases and J by 2 bases, leaving 9 bases between them. Germline V gene lookup returns CDR1 MDHEN and CDR2 SYDVKM. The CDR3 consists of 13 residues. The CDR3 sequence: CASSPQLNTEAFF. CDR3 nucleotide sequence: TGTGCCAGCAGTCCTCAACTTAACACTGAAGCTTTCTTT.

The rearrangement joins TRBV4-1 to TRBJ1-3; D gene unclear. Germline V gene data show CDR1 as MGHRA and CDR2 as YSYEKL. Between the trimmed V and J ends, which lost 0 bases and 0 bases, there was a span of 9 bases. The CDR3 covers 16 residues. The CDR3 reads CASSQEARYSGNTIYF. The CDR3 bases are TGCGCCAGCAGCCAAGAGGCAAGGTACTCTGGAAACACCATATATTTT.

This clonotype was detected ten times or more. The rearrangement uses TRBV27 and TRBJ2-1, with TRBD1 identical over 8 bases. V lost 5 bases, J lost 13 bases, and 10 bases stayed unmatched. The length of the CDR3 is 13 residues. Germline assignment: CDR1 MNHEY and CDR2 SMNVEV (reference sequence). This CDR3 reads CASSPGTGILQFF. DNA for the CDR3: TGTGCCAGCAGTCCCGGGACAGGCATTTTACAGTTCTTC.

This clonotype was observed many times. This sequence joins TRBV4-2 and TRBJ2-1, with a weak D call TRBD2 (5 bases). Per the germline V gene, CDR1 is LGHNA and CDR2 is YNFKEQ. This CDR3 is built from 14 residues. Trimming left V 6 bases short and J 4 bases short, with 13 bases between. CDR3 region: CASRVEGSYNEQFF. CDR3 DNA: TGTGCCAGCAGGGTTGAGGGATCTTACAATGAGCAGTTCTTC.

This clonotype was picked up many times. The gene calls are TRBV2 and TRBJ2-7; 8 nucleotides match TRBD2. J gave up 4 bases and V 4 bases, and 6 bases lay outside the gene matches. Germline V gene sequence: CDR1 SNHLY, CDR2 FYNNEI. This CDR3 region has 14 residues. The CDR3 nucleotides read TGTGCCAGCAGTGCCGCCGGGGGGGGTTACGAGCAGTACTTC. As protein: CASSAAGGGYEQYF.

This clonotype was seen many times. The chain recombines TRBV27 with TRBJ1-1; TRBD1 matches at 7 bases. The CDR3 extends over 14 amino acids. V trimming: 6 bases; J trimming: 1 base; junction bases outside the gene matches: 5. Germline V lookup: CDR1 MNHEY, CDR2 SMNVEV (reference sequence). The CDR3 nucleotides read TGTGCCAGCAGAACGGGACAGAGGAACACTGAAGCTTTCTTT. Translated: CASRTGQRNTEAFF.

This clonotype has at least ten counts. This chain connects TRBV7-9 to TRBJ2-7, with 9 bases lining up with TRBD1. Unmatched junction bases numbered 7, after V lost 4 bases and J lost 3 bases. This CDR3 region has 15 residues. CDR1 is SEHNR, CDR2 FQNEAQ, per germline (reference sequence). The CDR3, as DNA: TGTGCCAGCAGCTCCGGGACAGGGCGTGACTACGAGCAGTACTTC. This translates into CASSSGTGRDYEQYF.

This clonotype was recorded at least ten times. The rearrangement links TRBV2 to TRBJ1-1; 7 bases are shared with TRBD1. The CDR3 length is 13 residues. Per germline, CDR1 SNHLY and CDR2 FYNNEI. With 8 bases clipped from V and 9 bases from J, the junction kept 12 bases outside the gene matches. This CDR3 reads CASRDSRIEQAFF. CDR3 coding DNA: TGTGCCAGCCGGGACAGTAGAATAGAACAAGCTTTCTTT.

Concerning this clonotype: With a much larger clone just one base away, this may be a read error. The rearrangement uses TRBV28 and TRBJ1-1; perhaps TRBD1 as D (5 bases). The CDR3 runs to 13 residues. CDR1 and CDR2 from the germline V gene are MDHEN and SYDVKM. As DNA, the CDR3 is TGTTCCATAACAACGATGGGACGGACTGAAGCTTTCTTT. The encoded protein is CSITTMGRTEAFF.

This clonotype appeared a few times. Written as DNA, the CDR3 is TGTGCCAGCAGCCAAGATCCGGGCAAGGACTACGAGCAGTACTTC. Translation: CASSQDPGKDYEQYF. This chain connects TRBV4-2 to TRBJ2-7; D unclear. The germline CDR1 and CDR2 sequences are LGHNA and YNFKEQ. The CDR3 loop spans 15 amino acids. V gave up 0 bases and J gave up 3 bases, with 12 bases separating them.

This chain joins TRBV15 and TRBJ1-4; D unclear. The CDR3 is 16 residues long. Trimming cost V 0 bases and J 8 bases, with 16 bases left between them. Germline V gene data show CDR1 as LNHNV and CDR2 as YYDKDF (reference sequence). The CDR3 bases are TGTGCCACCAGCAGAGAGGGCGCGGGTGGTAAGGAAAAACTGTTTTTT. It codes for CATSREGAGGKEKLFF. The complete variable domain, with remaining parts taken from reference TRBV15 and TRBJ1-4, reads DAMVIQNPRYQVTQFGKPVTLSCSQTLNHNVMYWYQQKSSQAPKLLFHYYDKDFNNEADTPDNFQSRRPNTSFCFLDIRSPGLGDTAMYLCATSREGAGGKEKLFFGSGTQLSVL.

This clonotype was found many times. At one end, the junction sequence differs from germline, possibly due to a read error. The chain is built from TRBV28 and TRBJ1-3; the D is unclear. The CDR3 covers 14 residues. Per germline, CDR1 MDHEN and CDR2 SYDVKM. For the CDR3, the DNA is TGCGCCAGCAGCTTGTCAGGTTCTGGAAACACCATATATTTT. This gives the protein CASSLSGSGNTIYF. The full variable domain, its missing parts supplied by reference TRBV28 and TRBJ1-3, is DVKVTQSSRYLVKRTGEKVFLECVQDMDHENMFWYRQDPGLGLRLIYFSYDVKMKEKGDIPEGYSVSREKKERFSLILESASTNQTSMYLCASSLSGSGNTIYFGEGSWLTVV.

The V call is TRBV6-1, the J call TRBJ2-2; 9 bases are a match to TRBD1. Germline CDR1 and CDR2: MNHNS and SASEGT. Germline trimming cut 5 bases from V and 2 bases from J; bases unmatched to any gene: 3. This CDR3 has 15 amino acids. CDR3 protein: CASSRTGVNTGELFF. The CDR3 DNA follows: TGTGCCAGCAGTCGGACAGGGGTAAACACCGGGGAGCTGTTTTTT.

This clonotype was seen only a few times. This chain's CDR3 is CASSTISLTIRSGNTIYF. In DNA form, the CDR3 reads TGTGCCAGCAGTACTATATCCCTAACAATAAGATCTGGAAACACCATATATTTT. The J gene is TRBJ1-3, the V gene TRBV28; D gene ambiguous. The CDR3 spans 18 residues. V was trimmed by 5 bases and J by 1 base, leaving 21 bases between them. CDR1 MDHEN and CDR2 SYDVKM come from the germline V gene.

This clonotype was counted many times. V usage is TRBV6-1 and J usage is TRBJ1-2; TRBD1 is a possible D gene (5 bases). The V and J ends lost 7 bases and 4 bases respectively, with 13 bases between them. There are 13 residues in the CDR3. Germline CDR1 is MNHNS and CDR2 is SASEGT. This CDR3 reads CASTPRGIYGYTF. For the CDR3, the DNA is TGTGCCAGCACCCCTCGGGGGATCTATGGCTACACCTTC.

This clonotype was picked up many times. The rearrangement joins TRBV7-2 to TRBJ2-3; 12 bases line up with TRBD2. CDR1 and CDR2 (germline): SGHTA, FQGNSA. There are 18 residues in the CDR3. V dropped 5 bases and J dropped 0; count of bases not matched to a gene: 9. The CDR3 DNA reads TGTGCCAGCAGCACACCACTAGCGGGAGGCCACAGCACAGATACGCAGTATTTT. This sequence encodes CASSTPLAGGHSTDTQYF.

This clonotype has ten or more counts. V and J are TRBV20-1 and TRBJ1-1; 7 bases are shared with TRBD1. CDR3 length: 11 residues. Trimming cost V 8 bases and J 5 bases; bases outside gene matches: 5. Germline CDR1 is DFQATT and CDR2 is SNEGSKA (reference sequence). Here the CDR3 reads CSLQGLTEAFF. CDR3 nucleotide sequence: TGCAGTTTACAGGGGCTGACTGAAGCTTTCTTT.

This clonotype was recorded many times. This sequence joins TRBV7-2 and TRBJ1-2, with TRBD1 as a possible D gene (6 bases). The germline V gene has CDR1 SGHTA and CDR2 FQGNSA. This CDR3 has 14 amino acids. The germline V and J ends were trimmed by 8 bases and 4 bases, with 17 bases remaining between them. The CDR3 sequence is CASLRGGAGYGYTF. As DNA, the CDR3 is TGTGCCAGCCTGAGGGGGGGGGCCGGCTATGGCTACACCTTC.

This clonotype has a count of ten or more. This sequence joins TRBV30 and TRBJ1-6, with 8 bases that match TRBD1. The ends lost 5 bases at V and 6 bases at J; junction bases unmatched: 9. Germline lookup yields CDR1 GTSNPN and CDR2 SVGIG (reference sequence). The CDR3 covers 15 residues. CDR3 nucleotides: TGTGCCTGGGATTCGAGCGGACAGGGTAATTCACCCCTCCACTTT. The encoded protein is CAWDSSGQGNSPLHF.

This chain uses TRBV11-2 with TRBJ2-7; a weak D match, TRBD2 (5 bases). The CDR3 totals 14 residues. The germline CDR1 and CDR2 sequences are SGHAT and FQNNGV. Trimming cost V 3 bases and J 3 bases, with 12 bases left between them. The DNA of the CDR3 is TGTGCCAGCAGCTTCACTAGGTTTAGCTACGAGCAGTACTTC. Translated, it gives CASSFTRFSYEQYF. The full variable domain, its missing parts supplied by reference TRBV11-2 and TRBJ2-7, is EAGVAQSPRYKIIEKRQSVAFWCNPISGHATLYWYQQILGQGPKLLIQFQNNGVVDDSQLPKDRFSAERLKGVDSTLKIQPAKLEDSAVYLCASSFTRFSYEQYFGPGTRLTVT.